One and the same sample provided the 14 T cell receptor beta chains below, sequenced in a study of T-cell reconstitution after alpha-beta-depleted transplantation in children. Preparation of the TCRbeta library involved a method that used unique molecular identifiers. TCRdb re-called the PCR reads through MiXCR, storing one row per CDR3 protein. The top ten clones hold more than 2% of a sample with 500,000 to 600,000 distinct CDR3 sequences, approximately 32% of them seen once. The source material was PBMCs from the stem cell graft donor, sampled from the stem cell graft. These receptors were obtained from a human donor who donated a stem cell graft to a child with aplastic anemia.

This clonotype came up a few times. This chain connects TRBV12-3 or TRBV12-4 to TRBJ2-7; 8 nucleotides agree with TRBD1. CDR3 size: 13 residues. Trimming at V came to 5 bases and at J to 4 bases, leaving 4 bases not matched to a gene. CDR3 in DNA: TGTGCCAGCAGTCAACAGGGGGAATACGAGCAGTACGTC. Encoded protein: CASSQQGEYEQYV.

The chain is built from TRBV6-2 or TRBV6-3 and TRBJ1-1; D is perhaps TRBD1 (5 bases). The V gene lost 7 bases and the J gene lost 5 bases, with 17 bases spanning the gap. This CDR3 comprises 14 residues. CDR1 and CDR2 (germline): MNHEY, SVGEGT. The CDR3 DNA reads TGTGCCAGCATCGAACCCACTCCAGGGACTGAAGCTTTCTTT. Protein product: CASIEPTPGTEAFF.

In this sample, this clonotype turned up a few times. The genes are TRBV5-1 and TRBJ2-5; D call uncertain. The germline gives CDR1 SGHRS, CDR2 YFSETQ. This CDR3 has 14 residues. The V end lost 5 bases, the J end lost 0 bases, and 11 bases lay between the germline ends. This chain's CDR3 is CASSKAKYQETQYF. CDR3 DNA: TGCGCCAGCAGTAAGGCAAAGTACCAAGAGACCCAGTACTTC.

The chain combines TRBV11-2 with TRBJ2-3, with D tentatively TRBD2 (7 bases). The CDR3 loop spans 17 amino acids. Between the trimmed V and J ends, which lost 1 base and 2 bases, there was a span of 16 bases. CDR1 is SGHAT, CDR2 FQNNGV, per germline. CDR3 sequence reads: CASSLGGGLAATDTQYF. The CDR3 nucleotides are TGTGCCAGCAGCTTAGGGGGGGGGCTAGCGGCCACAGATACGCAGTATTTT.

This clonotype was counted only a few times. The rearrangement joins TRBV10-3 to TRBJ2-5; TRBD1 matches 9 bases. V lost 2 bases and J lost 0; bases outside the gene matches: 10. Germline V gene lookup returns CDR1 ENHRY and CDR2 SYGVKD. This CDR3 spans 18 amino acids. CDR3: CAISERDRALLYQETQYF. Here the CDR3 DNA reads TGTGCCATCAGTGAGCGGGACAGGGCCCTATTGTACCAAGAGACCCAGTACTTC.

This clonotype has only a few counts. CDR3 sequence: CASSGRDSRGDTQYF. The CDR3 DNA sequence: TGTGCCAGCAGTGGCCGGGACAGTCGGGGAGATACGCAGTATTTT. The chain recombines TRBV6-1 with TRBJ2-3, with 7 bases lining up with TRBD1. The trim removed 4 bases at V and 5 bases at J, leaving 9 bases unmatched. The CDR3 has 15 amino acids. Germline V gene sequence: CDR1 MNHNS, CDR2 SASEGT.

CDR3 DNA: TGTGCCAGTACAGACAGGGCAAATCAGCCCCAGCATTTT. It encodes CASTDRANQPQHF. The chain employs TRBV19 and TRBJ1-5; 7 nucleotides match TRBD1. Trimming took 7 bases from V and 4 from J; bases not matched to a gene: 4. CDR1 is LNHDA and CDR2 is SQIVND in the germline V gene (reference sequence). There are 13 residues in the CDR3.

The J gene is TRBJ2-2, the V gene TRBV29-1; D perhaps matches TRBD2 (5 bases). The CDR3 consists of 13 residues. Per the germline V gene, CDR1 is SQVTM and CDR2 is ANQGSEA. Deletions cut 4 bases from V and 5 bases from J, with 11 bases between. CDR3 region: CSVGGSGTGELFF. As DNA, the CDR3 is TGCAGCGTTGGTGGGAGCGGTACCGGGGAGCTGTTTTTT.

This clonotype was detected a few times. The J gene is TRBJ2-1, the V gene TRBV29-1; the D gene is possibly TRBD2 (5 bases). This CDR3 has 14 residues. With 5 bases removed from V and 8 bases from J, the gap between germline ends came to 19 bases. Per germline, CDR1 SQVTM and CDR2 ANQGSEA. CDR3 region: CSVHGGTFFDEQFF. As DNA, the CDR3 is TGCAGCGTTCACGGAGGTACCTTTTTTGATGAGCAGTTCTTC.

The rearrangement links TRBV20-1 to TRBJ2-4, with D possibly TRBD1 on 6 matching bases. The CDR3 covers 13 residues. V was shortened by 4 bases and J by 3 bases, with 10 bases between the two germline ends. CDR1 and CDR2 from the germline V gene are DFQATT and SNEGSKA (reference sequence). The CDR3: CSANPGDKNIQYF. For the CDR3, the DNA is TGCAGTGCTAACCCAGGGGACAAAAACATTCAGTACTTC.

This clonotype turned up a few times. The V call is TRBV7-3, the J call TRBJ2-3; TRBD1 might be the D (5 bases). The V gene lost 0 bases and the J gene lost 4 bases, with 20 bases spanning the gap. CDR1 and CDR2 (germline): SGHTA, FQGTGA. The CDR3 spans 18 residues. The CDR3 is CASSLTGRTTSRADTQYF. CDR3 nucleotide sequence: TGTGCCAGCAGCTTAACGGGCCGGACAACTTCTCGGGCAGATACGCAGTATTTT.

The V call is TRBV5-4, the J call TRBJ2-1; D unclear. Germline values: CDR1 SGHNT, CDR2 YYREEE (reference sequence). The CDR3 sequence is 15 residues long. The V end lost 4 bases, the J end lost 0 bases, and 11 bases lay between the germline ends. The CDR3: CASSPAPSSYNEQFF. As DNA, the CDR3 is TGTGCCAGCAGCCCCGCACCTAGCTCCTACAATGAGCAGTTCTTC. Based on the CDR3 plus reference TRBV5-4 and TRBJ2-1, the full variable domain is ETGVTQSPTHLIKTRGQQVTLRCSSQSGHNTVSWYQQALGQGPQFIFQYYREEENGRGNFPPRFSGLQFPNYSSELNVNALELDDSALYLCASSPAPSSYNEQFFGPGTRLTVL.

The gene calls are TRBV11-2 and TRBJ2-1; 8 bases align to TRBD2. V lost 2 bases and J lost 7; bases outside the gene matches: 16. CDR3 length: 18 residues. CDR1 and CDR2 (germline): SGHAT, FQNNGV. The CDR3 DNA sequence: TGTGCCAGCAGCTTACAAGTAATCCGAGGACTAGCTGAGAATGAGCAGTTCTTC. This encodes CASSLQVIRGLAENEQFF.

The chain couples TRBV28 to TRBJ2-3; D possibly matches TRBD1 or TRBD2 (6 bases each). Germline V gene sequence: CDR1 MDHEN, CDR2 SYDVKM. V was clipped by 2 bases and J by 1 base, with 13 bases between them. CDR3 length: 16 residues. The CDR3: CASSLGGRLGTDTQYF. DNA of the CDR3: TGTGCCAGCAGTTTAGGGGGGCGGTTGGGCACAGATACGCAGTATTTT.